Sequencing of this TCR beta chain was carried out in a study of cytomegalovirus exposure and HLA in healthy donors. With 2 bases clipped from V and 1 base from J, the junction kept 3 bases outside the gene matches. The CDR3 runs to 15 residues. From germline, CDR1 is SEHNR and CDR2 FQNEAQ (reference sequence). Primers included in the PCR were 60 Vbeta and 13 Jbeta primers. Here immunoSEQ multiplex PCR was the method, and the copy in TCRdb shows in-frame clones only, minus some. Of over 120,000 clones in the sample, roughly 70% are singletons; the top ten hold around 4.5%. V gene TRBV7-9 combines with J gene TRBJ2-3; 7 nucleotides line up with TRBD2. What was sequenced was PBMCs. This TCR was recovered from a man between 18 and 29 years old in good health and CMV-seropositive. The CDR3 region has the DNA TGTGCCAGCAGCTTAAGCGGGGTTGGCACAGATACGCAGTATTTT. Its protein is CASSLSGVGTDTQYF.